This passage covers 17 T cell receptor beta chains from one sample sequenced in a study of cytomegalovirus exposure and HLA in healthy donors. The table came from immunoSEQ multiplex PCR; TCRdb's copy has only in-frame clones and leaves some out. In the table there are about 110,000 clones, approximately 96% of which are singletons. The specimen sequenced was PBMCs. These receptors were collected from a woman between 18 and 29 years old in good health and CMV-seronegative.

DNA of the CDR3: TGTGCCAGCAGCTTGACGGGAGGGACAGGGGGCTACACCTTC. It yields the protein CASSLTGGTGGYTF. The chain combines TRBV13 with TRBJ1-2; 9 bases align to TRBD1. This CDR3 region has 14 residues. Germline-derived CDR1 and CDR2 are PRHDT and FYEKMQ (reference sequence). The J segment lost 8 bases and the V segment lost 3 bases, leaving 7 bases of the junction unmatched.

This rearrangement joins TRBV27 to TRBJ1-2, with D tentatively TRBD1 (5 bases). The CDR3 runs to 14 residues. The V gene lost 5 bases and the J gene lost 4 bases, with 14 bases spanning the gap. Per the germline V gene, CDR1 is MNHEY and CDR2 is SMNVEV (reference sequence). The chain's CDR3 is CASSPTDSFYGYTF. CDR3 coding DNA: TGTGCCAGCAGTCCGACAGACTCGTTCTATGGCTACACCTTC.

The V call is TRBV27, the J call TRBJ1-3, with 10 bases aligning to TRBD1. V lost 9 bases and J lost 3; bases outside the gene matches: 8. The CDR3 covers 15 residues. The germline gives CDR1 MNHEY, CDR2 SMNVEV (reference sequence). The CDR3 here is CASRDRGLFGNTIYF. The DNA of the CDR3 is TGTGCCAGTCGAGACAGGGGGCTTTTTGGAAACACCATATATTTT.

The chain is built from TRBV6-1 and TRBJ2-7; D possibly corresponds to TRBD1 (5 bases). The CDR3 sequence is 14 residues long. Germline-derived CDR1 and CDR2 are MNHNS and SASEGT. V lost 6 bases to trimming and J lost 0 bases, with 12 bases between them. The CDR3 sequence: CASSLSGASYEQYF. The CDR3 DNA is TGTGCCAGCAGCCTAAGTGGGGCCTCCTACGAGCAGTACTTC.

This clone was detected once. This chain joins TRBV19 and TRBJ2-1; D is unresolved. The CDR3 totals 11 residues. CDR1 is LNHDA and CDR2 is SQIVND in the germline V gene (reference sequence). With 5 bases removed from V and 10 bases from J, the gap between germline ends came to 9 bases. The CDR3 loop reads CASSYRREQFF. The CDR3 DNA reads as TGTGCCAGTAGTTACCGGAGAGAGCAGTTCTTC. Looking up the rest from reference TRBV19 and TRBJ2-1 gives the full variable domain: DGGITQSPKYLFRKEGQNVTLSCEQNLNHDAMYWYRQDPGQGLRLIYYSQIVNDFQKGDIAEGYSVSREKKESFPLTVTSAQKNPTAFYLCASSYRREQFFGPGTRLTVL.

The chain recombines TRBV19 with TRBJ2-5, with 9 bases aligning to TRBD1. After removal of 7 bases from V and 5 bases from J, the junction contained 11 bases not matched to a gene. This CDR3 is built from 15 residues. Germline V lookup: CDR1 LNHDA, CDR2 SQIVND (reference sequence). This CDR3 reads CASTRSTGGRETQYF. CDR3 sequence (DNA): TGTGCCAGTACCAGATCTACAGGGGGCCGGGAGACCCAGTACTTC.

V is TRBV6-1 and J is TRBJ2-7, with D perhaps TRBD1 (6 bases). The germline V and J ends were trimmed by 2 bases and 4 bases, with 21 bases remaining between them. This CDR3 spans 17 amino acids. The germline V gene has CDR1 MNHNS and CDR2 SASEGT. CDR3 region: CASSEPGHLLRGYEQYF. The CDR3 DNA follows: TGTGCCAGCAGTGAACCGGGACACCTCCTACGAGGGTACGAGCAGTACTTC.

The genes are TRBV2 and TRBJ1-3, with a tentative D call TRBD1 (5 bases). V was pared by 2 bases and J by 2 bases, with 10 bases between. The V gene's germline CDR1 is SNHLY and CDR2 FYNNEI. This CDR3 region has 15 residues. The CDR3: CASSEWEGAGNTIYF. The CDR3, as DNA: TGTGCCAGCAGTGAATGGGAAGGGGCTGGAAACACCATATATTTT.

This clone was recorded only once. The chain employs TRBV5-1 and TRBJ2-6; TRBD1 matches at 9 bases. After removal of 4 bases from V and 3 bases from J, the junction contained 5 bases not matched to a gene. The CDR3 totals 16 residues. Per the germline V gene, CDR1 is SGHRS and CDR2 is YFSETQ. For the CDR3, the DNA is TGCGCCAGCAGCCTACAGGGGGCTAGTGGGGCCAACGTCCTGACTTTC. It codes for CASSLQGASGANVLTF.

This rearrangement joins TRBV4-1 to TRBJ1-1; 7 bases line up with TRBD1. Germline CDR1 reads MGHRA; CDR2 reads YSYEKL. V was clipped by 4 bases and J by 4 bases; unmatched bases: 6. CDR3 length: 14 residues. In DNA, the CDR3 is TGCGCCAGCAGCCCCCCGACAGGGCTCACTGAAGCTTTCTTT. Residues: CASSPPTGLTEAFF.

The chain carries TRBV6-1 and TRBJ2-4, with 7 bases fitting TRBD1. The CDR3 has 14 amino acids. Germline CDR1 is MNHNS and CDR2 is SASEGT. J lost 8 bases, V lost 4 bases, and 8 bases had no gene match. This CDR3 is CASSGSQGSDIQYF. CDR3 in DNA: TGTGCCAGCAGTGGATCACAGGGGTCGGACATTCAGTACTTC.

The V call is TRBV11-2, the J call TRBJ1-4; D ambiguous. The germline CDR1 and CDR2 sequences are SGHAT and FQNNGV. The V end lost 5 bases, the J end lost 1 base, and 20 bases lay between the germline ends. The CDR3 extends over 18 amino acids. The CDR3 DNA sequence: TGTGCCAGCAGCCATTGGAAGGTGGGCGAAGGAACTAATGAAAAACTGTTTTTT. This gives the protein CASSHWKVGEGTNEKLFF.

This chain links TRBV25-1 with TRBJ1-1; TRBD1 is a possible D gene (6 bases). CDR1 MGHDK and CDR2 SYGVNS come from the germline V gene. This CDR3 region has 13 residues. V was pared by 6 bases and J by 0 bases, with 8 bases between. The CDR3, as DNA: TGTGCCAGCAGCACAGGGATGAACACTGAAGCTTTCTTT. It specifies CASSTGMNTEAFF.

The CDR3 protein is CASSLTGSYANQPQHF. The CDR3 DNA reads as TGTGCCAGCAGCCTAACAGGGTCGTACGCCAATCAGCCCCAGCATTTT. This sequence joins TRBV28 and TRBJ1-5; a weak D match, TRBD1 (6 bases). The CDR3 loop spans 16 amino acids. The germline gives CDR1 MDHEN, CDR2 SYDVKM. V lost 6 bases to trimming and J lost 3 bases, with 18 bases between them.

This clone was found once. This rearrangement joins TRBV6-5 to TRBJ1-1, with 9 bases fitting TRBD1. Germline V lookup: CDR1 MNHEY, CDR2 SVGAGI. The CDR3 length is 15 residues. The junction had 5 bases not matched to a gene; V was cut back by 6 bases and J by 0 bases. The CDR3 loop reads CASRGQGPLNTEAFF. CDR3 nucleotides: TGTGCCAGCAGGGGACAGGGCCCCTTGAACACTGAAGCTTTCTTT.

V usage is TRBV7-7 and J usage is TRBJ1-1, with TRBD1 as a possible D gene (6 bases). V lost 11 bases, J lost 4 bases, and 23 bases lay in between. The germline V gene has CDR1 SSHAT and CDR2 FNYEAQ (reference sequence). This CDR3 has 15 residues. CDR3 loop: CASTPVTGGGTEAFF. In DNA form, the CDR3 reads TGTGCCTCCACCCCCGTGACAGGCGGGGGCACTGAAGCTTTCTTT.

This clone has more than one count but fewer than ten. The gene calls are TRBV30 and TRBJ2-7; D not resolved. V gave up 2 bases and J gave up 4 bases, with 6 bases separating them. Germline lookup yields CDR1 GTSNPN and CDR2 SVGIG (reference sequence). This CDR3 region has 11 residues. The CDR3 DNA is TGTGCCTGGAGTCCGGGTTACGAGCAGTACTTC. It yields the protein CAWSPGYEQYF.